These T cell receptor beta chains were read from a single sample in a study of T cell responses to AZD1222 COVID-19 vaccine. Produced via immunoSEQ multiplex PCR; TCRdb's table is partial and in-frame only. The table includes around 170,000 clones, about nine tenths detected once. The input for sequencing was peripheral blood, taken 28 days after the second AZD1222 dose. The source is an adult who received the AZD1222 COVID-19 vaccine. CDR3s include the opening cysteine and the closing phenylalanine or tryptophan. A D gene is named only where the DNA matches it firmly. Rows give clone size only sometimes, using once, few, many, or a class for an expanded clone.

clone_size,j_call,d_call,v_call,cdr3_aa,cdr3_nt
.,TRBJ1-5,.,TRBV7-2,CASSPEGGKQPQHF,TGTGCCAGCAGCCCAGAGGGGGGAAAGCAGCCCCAGCATTTT
.,TRBJ2-3,TRBD2,TRBV2,CASSLAGGLSTDTQYF,TGTGCCAGCAGTCTAGCGGGAGGGCTAAGCACAGATACGCAGTATTTT
.,TRBJ2-7,TRBD2,TRBV5-6,CASSLGGTSGAGEQYF,TGTGCCAGCAGCTTGGGTGGGACTAGCGGCGCGGGGGAGCAGTACTTC
.,TRBJ1-6,TRBD1,TRBV4-2,CASSQVGTDEYSPLHF,TGTGCCAGCAGCCAAGTTGGGACAGACGAATATTCACCCCTCCACTTT
.,TRBJ2-7,.,TRBV7-2,CASSLFTGYEQYF,TGTGCCAGCAGCTTATTCACGGGGTACGAGCAGTACTTC
once,TRBJ1-1,.,TRBV21-1,CASSPHRGEGDNTEAFF,TGTGCCAGCAGCCCCCACAGGGGTGAAGGGGACAACACTGAAGCTTTCTTT
.,TRBJ2-5,.,TRBV7-9,CASSHWGAGSEETQYF,TGTGCCAGCAGCCATTGGGGTGCGGGCTCGGAGGAGACCCAGTACTTC
.,TRBJ1-1,.,TRBV9,CASSVRGSNTEAFF,TGTGCCAGCAGCGTTAGGGGGTCGAACACTGAAGCTTTCTTT
.,TRBJ1-6,TRBD1,TRBV6-5,CASRMDRGDSPLHF,TGTGCCAGCAGGATGGACAGGGGTGATTCACCCCTCCACTTT
.,TRBJ1-1,.,TRBV7-2,CASSLVGTGAFF,TGTGCCAGCAGCTTAGTAGGCACAGGGGCTTTCTTT
.,TRBJ1-4,.,TRBV28,CASSLVGGANEKLFF,TGTGCCAGCAGTTTAGTAGGGGGGGCTAATGAAAAACTGTTTTTT
.,TRBJ2-1,TRBD1,TRBV3-1/TRBV3-2,CASSQARSGRGLVNEQFF,TGTGCCAGCAGCCAAGCCCGGTCCGGCAGGGGGCTCGTCAATGAGCAGTTCTTC
.,TRBJ1-2,.,TRBV19,CASKVQGITASYYGYTF,TGTGCCAGTAAGGTCCAGGGGATTACCGCTTCCTACTATGGCTACACCTTC
.,TRBJ2-5,TRBD2,TRBV7-2,CASSPPSGEETQYF,TGTGCCAGCAGCCCCCCTAGCGGGGAGGAGACCCAGTACTTC
.,TRBJ1-4,TRBD1,TRBV7-9,CASSQTQGAANEKLFF,TGTGCCAGCAGCCAGACTCAGGGGGCCGCCAATGAAAAACTGTTTTTT
.,TRBJ1-1,.,TRBV4-2,CASSRDTEAFF,TGTGCCAGCAGCCGGGACACTGAAGCTTTCTTT
.,TRBJ1-1,.,TRBV14,CASSRGIINTEAFF,TGTGCCAGCAGCCGGGGGATTATTAACACTGAAGCTTTCTTT
.,TRBJ1-6,.,TRBV2,CASSDPGAKNSPLHF,TGTGCCAGCAGCGACCCGGGGGCTAAAAATTCACCCCTCCACTTT
.,TRBJ2-5,.,TRBV6-2/TRBV6-3,CASSYSVGDQETQYF,TGTGCCAGCAGTTACTCAGTTGGGGACCAAGAGACCCAGTACTTC
.,TRBJ1-3,.,TRBV9,CASSLWSGNTIYF,TGTGCCAGCAGTCTATGGTCTGGAAACACCATATATTTT
.,TRBJ1-5,TRBD1,TRBV6-2/TRBV6-3,CASSYEAGGAGQPQHF,TGTGCCAGCAGTTACGAGGCAGGGGGCGCAGGTCAGCCCCAGCATTTT
.,TRBJ2-7,.,TRBV6-5,CASSYSAGYEQYF,TGTGCCAGCAGTTACTCGGCGGGCTACGAGCAGTACTTC
.,TRBJ2-7,TRBD1,TRBV24-1,CATSDHGQGRYEQYF,TGTGCCACCAGTGACCATGGACAGGGGAGGTACGAGCAGTACTTC
.,TRBJ2-2,.,TRBV3-1/TRBV3-2,CASSPPPAGTGELFF,TGTGCCAGCAGTCCCCCTCCAGCGGGCACCGGGGAGCTGTTTTTT
.,TRBJ2-7,.,TRBV2,CASSEAPRGVHEQYF,TGTGCCAGCAGTGAAGCGCCAAGGGGAGTCCACGAGCAGTACTTC
.,TRBJ2-5,TRBD2,TRBV29-1,CSVGLAGSETQYF,TGCAGCGTTGGGCTAGCGGGTTCAGAGACCCAGTACTTC
.,TRBJ1-4,TRBD1,TRBV2,CASSLQGSNEKLFF,TGTGCCAGCAGTTTACAGGGGTCTAATGAAAAACTGTTTTTT
.,TRBJ1-5,.,TRBV30,CAWSVQDRQPQHF,TGTGCCTGGAGTGTACAAGATCGTCAGCCCCAGCATTTT
.,TRBJ1-5,.,TRBV6-5,CASRPWDGNQPQHF,TGTGCCAGCAGGCCCTGGGACGGCAATCAGCCCCAGCATTTT
once,TRBJ1-1,.,TRBV21-1,CASSLRGGGRNMNTEAFF,TGTGCCAGCAGTCTACGGGGGGGAGGGAGGAACATGAACACTGAAGCTTTCTTT
few,TRBJ2-7,.,TRBV3-1/TRBV3-2,CASSRRGGRGAYEQYF,TGTGCCAGCAGCCGTAGGGGCGGGCGTGGTGCCTACGAGCAGTACTTC
.,TRBJ2-2,.,TRBV6-5,CASANTGELFF,TGTGCCAGCGCGAACACCGGGGAGCTGTTTTTT
.,TRBJ2-7,.,TRBV11-1,CASSPRSGDEQYF,TGTGCCAGCAGCCCTCGGTCGGGTGACGAGCAGTACTTC
.,TRBJ2-2,.,TRBV6-6,CASSQRSGQGRAGELFF,TGTGCCAGCAGTCAGCGGTCAGGTCAGGGGAGAGCCGGGGAGCTGTTTTTT
.,TRBJ2-5,.,TRBV28,CASRAGQMETQYF,TGTGCCAGCAGGGCGGGACAGATGGAGACCCAGTACTTC
.,TRBJ2-2,TRBD2,TRBV6-2/TRBV6-3,CASSIGPGLESTGELFF,TGTGCCAGCAGTATAGGACCGGGACTAGAGTCCACCGGGGAGCTGTTTTTT
.,TRBJ1-2,.,TRBV29-1,CSVEDGDTDLHGYTF,TGCAGCGTTGAAGATGGGGACACGGATTTGCATGGCTACACCTTC
.,TRBJ1-1,.,TRBV11-1,CASSPEGQNEAFF,TGTGCCAGCAGCCCGGAGGGGCAGAACGAAGCTTTCTTT
.,TRBJ2-1,TRBD2,TRBV7-8,CASSQMASGGGGQFF,TGTGCCAGCAGCCAAATGGCTAGCGGCGGTGGCGGGCAGTTCTTC
.,TRBJ1-2,.,TRBV28,CASRVWRPGGSYGYTF,TGTGCCAGCAGAGTTTGGAGGCCCGGGGGTTCTTATGGCTACACCTTC
.,TRBJ1-5,.,TRBV7-9,CASSLVGGGDNQPQHF,TGTGCCAGCAGCTTGGTCGGGGGAGGGGACAATCAGCCCCAGCATTTT
.,TRBJ1-4,.,TRBV5-1,CASSLVGGGEKLFF,TGCGCCAGCAGCTTGGTCGGAGGGGGTGAAAAACTGTTTTTT
.,TRBJ1-2,.,TRBV9,CASSVAGSDYGYTF,TGTGCCAGCAGCGTAGCAGGGTCTGACTATGGCTACACCTTC
.,TRBJ2-1,TRBD2,TRBV28,CASSPPGGASYNEQFF,TGTGCCAGCAGTCCGCCCGGGGGGGCCTCCTACAATGAGCAGTTCTTC
.,TRBJ1-5,.,TRBV28,CAIGSAALGQPQHF,TGTGCCATCGGATCGGCGGCTTTGGGTCAGCCCCAGCATTTT
.,TRBJ2-7,.,TRBV11-2,CASSLLISGKSSYEQYF,TGTGCCAGCAGCCTACTTATCAGCGGCAAGAGCTCCTACGAGCAGTACTTC
.,TRBJ1-1,.,TRBV6-5,CASSYSREPAFF,TGTGCCAGCAGTTACTCGAGGGAGCCGGCTTTCTTT
.,TRBJ1-1,.,TRBV5-6,CASSLYTGSVEAFF,TGTGCCAGCAGCTTGTATACAGGGTCGGTTGAAGCTTTCTTT
.,TRBJ2-7,TRBD1,TRBV29-1,CSVIQGAYYEQYF,TGCAGCGTTATACAGGGGGCTTACTACGAGCAGTACTTC
once,TRBJ2-5,TRBD1,TRBV7-9,CASRVTGGLETQYF,TGTGCCAGCAGGGTTACAGGGGGCTTGGAGACCCAGTACTTC
.,TRBJ2-1,.,TRBV6-6,CASSGGRPSSYNEQFF,TGTGCCAGCAGTGGGGGACGGCCTAGCTCCTACAATGAGCAGTTCTTC
.,TRBJ2-7,TRBD1,TRBV7-6,CASSLFSGDRESHEQYF,TGTGCCAGCAGCTTATTCAGTGGGGACAGGGAGTCGCACGAGCAGTACTTC
.,TRBJ1-5,.,TRBV7-9,CASSLVGQPQHF,TGTGCCAGCAGCTTAGTGGGTCAGCCCCAGCATTTT
.,TRBJ2-3,.,TRBV7-2,CASSFSTDTQYF,TGTGCCAGCAGCTTCTCCACAGATACGCAGTATTTT
.,TRBJ2-6,.,TRBV5-6,CASSSTGSSGANVLTF,TGTGCCAGCAGCTCAACAGGGAGCTCTGGGGCCAACGTCCTGACTTTC
once,TRBJ2-7,.,TRBV5-1,CASSLERASYEQYF,TGCGCCAGCAGCTTGGAGCGGGCCTCCTACGAGCAGTACTTC
.,TRBJ1-2,.,TRBV20-1,CSAPFSGYTF,TGCAGTGCACCCTTTAGTGGCTACACCTTC
.,TRBJ1-5,TRBD1,TRBV30,CAWSGTGWFSNQPQHF,TGTGCCTGGTCCGGGACAGGGTGGTTCAGCAATCAGCCCCAGCATTTT
.,TRBJ1-6,TRBD1,TRBV19,CASSQGTAVPLHF,TGTGCCAGTAGCCAAGGGACAGCTGTACCCCTCCACTTT
.,TRBJ1-4,.,TRBV5-4,CASSLESGTNEKLFF,TGTGCCAGCAGCTTAGAGTCGGGGACTAATGAAAAACTGTTTTTT